The present T cell receptor (beta chain) was sequenced within a study of cytomegalovirus exposure and HLA in healthy donors. Study-wide findings and caveats: Reportedly, cytomegalovirus status was diagnosed with high sensitivity and specificity. Rarity marked most TCR sequences, yet some public TCRs occurred in many donors.

V was clipped by 4 bases and J by 4 bases, with 14 bases between them. The germline V gene has CDR1 MNHNS and CDR2 SASEGT. This CDR3 is 14 amino acids long. The table came from immunoSEQ multiplex PCR; TCRdb's copy has only in-frame clones and leaves some out. The data show about 140,000 clones, 86% seen once. Remarks on this clone: The antigen is unknown.

V gene TRBV6-1 combines with J gene TRBJ2-7; the D gene is possibly TRBD1 (7 bases). The clonotype comes from a man aged 18 to 29 in good health and CMV-seronegative. The material sequenced was PBMCs. The CDR3 bases are TGTGCCAGCAGTGCGGAGACAGGGACTTACGAGCAGTACTTC. Amino acids: CASSAETGTYEQYF.